This entry describes one T cell receptor beta chain. Antigen unknown. Repertoires were generated with immunoSEQ multiplex PCR, while TCRdb's copy carries only in-frame clones and drops some. This table has about 1.1 million clones, approximately 78% appearing once. The germline CDR1 and CDR2 sequences are SGHNT and YYREEE (reference sequence). Trimming removed 4 bases from V and 2 bases from J, with 9 bases in between. CDR3 length equals 13 residues. The sample comes from a study of shared clonotypes between healthy human individuals. Across the whole study: For every donor, three CD4 naive, three CD4 memory, two CD8 naive and one CD8 memory plates were used. Study-wide results and limits: Naive CD4 clonotypes were shared across several donors at roughly 5.3%.

A split of CD4+ cells into CD45RA+ naive and CD45RA-negative memory subsets was performed. The chain joins TRBV5-4 to TRBJ1-1; D is uncertain. The TCR was taken from a man aged 18-30 years in good health. Some clones in this sample may be carry-over from other donors' samples. The material sequenced was memory CD4+ T cells from PBMCs. The subset is: CD45RA-negative fraction. The chain's CDR3 is CASSAQYNTEAFF. CDR3 DNA sequence: TGTGCCAGCAGCGCTCAGTACAACACTGAAGCTTTCTTT.